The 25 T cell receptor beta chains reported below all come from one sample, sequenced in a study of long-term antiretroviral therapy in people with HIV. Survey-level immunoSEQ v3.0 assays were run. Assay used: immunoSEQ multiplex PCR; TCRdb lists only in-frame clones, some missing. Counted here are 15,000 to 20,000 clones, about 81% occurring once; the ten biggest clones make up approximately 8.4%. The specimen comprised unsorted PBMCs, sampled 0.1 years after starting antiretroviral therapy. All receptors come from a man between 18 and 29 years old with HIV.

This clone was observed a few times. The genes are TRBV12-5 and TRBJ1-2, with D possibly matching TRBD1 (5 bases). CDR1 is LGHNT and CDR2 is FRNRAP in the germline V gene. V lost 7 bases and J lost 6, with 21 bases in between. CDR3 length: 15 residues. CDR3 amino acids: CASEGEGGVFDGYTF. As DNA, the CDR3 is TGTGCTAGTGAAGGGGAGGGAGGGGTCTTCGATGGCTACACCTTC.

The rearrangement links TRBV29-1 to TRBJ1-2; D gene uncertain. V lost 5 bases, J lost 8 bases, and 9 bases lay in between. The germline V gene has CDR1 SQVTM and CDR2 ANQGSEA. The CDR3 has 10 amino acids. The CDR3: CSVLLVGYTF. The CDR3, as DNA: TGCAGCGTTCTTCTGGTAGGCTACACCTTC.

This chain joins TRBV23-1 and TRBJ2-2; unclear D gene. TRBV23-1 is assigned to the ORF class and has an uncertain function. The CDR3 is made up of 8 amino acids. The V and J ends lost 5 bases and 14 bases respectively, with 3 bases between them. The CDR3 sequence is CASSSLFF. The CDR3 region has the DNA TGCGCCAGCAGTAGTCTGTTTTTT.

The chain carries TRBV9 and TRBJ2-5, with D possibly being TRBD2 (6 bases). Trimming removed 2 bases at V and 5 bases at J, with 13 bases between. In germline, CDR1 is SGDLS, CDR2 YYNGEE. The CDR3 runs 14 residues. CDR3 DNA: TGTGCCAGCAGCGTCCTCCCCCGGGGGGAGACCCAGTACTTC. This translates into CASSVLPRGETQYF. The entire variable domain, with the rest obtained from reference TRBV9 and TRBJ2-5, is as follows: DSGVTQTPKHLITATGQRVTLRCSPRSGDLSVYWYQQSLDQGLQFLIQYYNGEERAKGNILERFSAQQFPDLHSELNLSSLELGDSALYFCASSVLPRGETQYFGPGTRLLVL.

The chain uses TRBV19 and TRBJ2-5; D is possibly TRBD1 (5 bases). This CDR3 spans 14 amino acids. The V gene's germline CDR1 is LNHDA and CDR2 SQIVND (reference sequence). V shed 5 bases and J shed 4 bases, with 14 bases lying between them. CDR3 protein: CASSYQGPSETQYF. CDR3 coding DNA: TGTGCCAGTAGTTACCAGGGTCCCTCAGAGACCCAGTACTTC.

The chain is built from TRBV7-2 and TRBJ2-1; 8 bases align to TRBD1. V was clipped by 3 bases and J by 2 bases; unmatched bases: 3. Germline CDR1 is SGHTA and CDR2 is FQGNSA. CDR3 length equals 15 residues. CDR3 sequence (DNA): TGTGCCAGCAGCTTCCAGGGGGCGACCTACAATGAGCAGTTCTTC. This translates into CASSFQGATYNEQFF.

CDR3 sequence reads: CASSLPGDEQFF. In DNA form, the CDR3 reads TGTGCCAGCAGCCTGCCAGGGGATGAGCAGTTCTTC. The chain is built from TRBV6-5 and TRBJ2-1; TRBD1 is a possible D gene (6 bases). CDR1 and CDR2 from the germline V gene are MNHEY and SVGAGI. The CDR3 sequence is 12 residues long. The V gene lost 6 bases and the J gene lost 8 bases, with 11 bases spanning the gap.

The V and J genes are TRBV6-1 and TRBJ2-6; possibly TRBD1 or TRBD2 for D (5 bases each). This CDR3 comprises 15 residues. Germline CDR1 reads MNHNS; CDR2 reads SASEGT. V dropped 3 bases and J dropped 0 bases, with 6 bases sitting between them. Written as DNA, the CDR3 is TGTGCCAGCAGTGAGGGGGACTCTGGGGCCAACGTCCTGACTTTC. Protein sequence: CASSEGDSGANVLTF.

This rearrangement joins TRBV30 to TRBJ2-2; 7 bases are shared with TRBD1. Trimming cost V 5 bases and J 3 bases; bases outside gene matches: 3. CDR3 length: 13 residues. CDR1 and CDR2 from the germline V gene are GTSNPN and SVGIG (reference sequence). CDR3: CAWGTAYTGELFF. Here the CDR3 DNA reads TGTGCCTGGGGGACAGCTTACACCGGGGAGCTGTTTTTT.

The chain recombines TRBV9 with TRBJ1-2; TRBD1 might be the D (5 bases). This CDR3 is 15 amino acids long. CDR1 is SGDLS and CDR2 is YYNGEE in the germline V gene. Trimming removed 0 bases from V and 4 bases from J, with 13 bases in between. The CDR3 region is CASSVARGGGYGYTF. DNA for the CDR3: TGTGCCAGCAGCGTAGCACGTGGCGGGGGCTATGGCTACACCTTC.

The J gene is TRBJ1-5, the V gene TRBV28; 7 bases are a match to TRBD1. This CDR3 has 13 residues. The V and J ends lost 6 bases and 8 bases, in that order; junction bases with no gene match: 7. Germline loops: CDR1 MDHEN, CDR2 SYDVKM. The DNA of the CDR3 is TGTGCCAGCAGCCACAGGGGTTACAAGCCCCAGCATTTT. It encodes CASSHRGYKPQHF.

CDR3: CASSFSQNGYTF. Written as DNA, the CDR3 is TGTGCCAGCAGCTTTTCTCAAAACGGCTACACCTTC. The chain has TRBV7-9 and TRBJ1-2; D ambiguous. Germline values: CDR1 SEHNR, CDR2 FQNEAQ (reference sequence). The CDR3 runs to 12 residues. Trimming shortened V by 3 bases and J by 8 bases, and 10 bases separated the two germline ends. The full variable domain, rest sourced from reference TRBV7-9 and TRBJ1-2, is DTGVSQNPRHKITKRGQNVTFRCDPISEHNRLYWYRQTLGQGPEFLTYFQNEAQLEKSRLLSDRFSAERPKGSFSTLEIQRTEQGDSAMYLCASSFSQNGYTFGSGTRLTVV.

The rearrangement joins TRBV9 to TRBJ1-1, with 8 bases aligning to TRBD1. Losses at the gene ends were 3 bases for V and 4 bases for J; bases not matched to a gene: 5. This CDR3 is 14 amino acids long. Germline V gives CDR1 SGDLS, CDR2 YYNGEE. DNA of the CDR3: TGTGCCAGCAGCGACTCAGGGGGCGGCACTGAAGCTTTCTTT. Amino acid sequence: CASSDSGGGTEAFF.

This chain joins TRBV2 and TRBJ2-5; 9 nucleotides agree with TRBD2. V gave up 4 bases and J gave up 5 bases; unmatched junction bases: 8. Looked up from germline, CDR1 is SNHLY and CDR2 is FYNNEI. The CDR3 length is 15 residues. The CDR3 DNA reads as TGTGCCAGCAGTGGGGGCGGGGGGGGAATGGAGACCCAGTACTTC. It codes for CASSGGGGGMETQYF. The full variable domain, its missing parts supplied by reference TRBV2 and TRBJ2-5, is EPEVTQTPSHQVTQMGQEVILRCVPISNHLYFYWYRQILGQKVEFLVSFYNNEISEKSEIFDDQFSVERPDGSNFTLKIRSTKLEDSAMYFCASSGGGGGMETQYFGPGTRLLVL.

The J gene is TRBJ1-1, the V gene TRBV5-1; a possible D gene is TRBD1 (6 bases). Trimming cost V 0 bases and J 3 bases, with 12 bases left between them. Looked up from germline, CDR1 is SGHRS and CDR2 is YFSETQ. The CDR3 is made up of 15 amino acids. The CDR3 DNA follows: TGCGCCAGCAGCTTGGACAGGGAGGGAGACACTGAAGCTTTCTTT. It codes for CASSLDREGDTEAFF.

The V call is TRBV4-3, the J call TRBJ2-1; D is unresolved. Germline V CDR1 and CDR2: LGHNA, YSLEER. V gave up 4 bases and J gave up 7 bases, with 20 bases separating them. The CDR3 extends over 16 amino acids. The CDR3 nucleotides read TGCGCCAGCAGCCCAGCAGGTCTTAGCATCATGAATGAGCAGTTCTTC. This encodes CASSPAGLSIMNEQFF.

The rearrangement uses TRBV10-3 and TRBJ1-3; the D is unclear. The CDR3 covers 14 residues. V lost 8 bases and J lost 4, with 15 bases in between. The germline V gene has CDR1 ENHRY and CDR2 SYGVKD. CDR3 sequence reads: CAIGSGVNGNTIYF. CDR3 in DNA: TGTGCCATCGGATCCGGGGTGAACGGAAACACCATATATTTT.

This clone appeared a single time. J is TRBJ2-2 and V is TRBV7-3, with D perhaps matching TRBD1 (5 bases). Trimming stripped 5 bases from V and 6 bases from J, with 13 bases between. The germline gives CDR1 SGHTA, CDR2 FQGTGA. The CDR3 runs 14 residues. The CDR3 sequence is CASSPWSGPGELFF. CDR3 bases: TGTGCCAGCAGCCCATGGTCAGGGCCCGGGGAGCTGTTTTTT. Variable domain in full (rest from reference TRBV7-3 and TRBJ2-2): GAGVSQTPSNKVTEKGKYVELRCDPISGHTALYWYRQSLGQGPEFLIYFQGTGAADDSGLPNDRFFAVRPEGSVSTLKIQRTERGDSAVYLCASSPWSGPGELFFGEGSRLTVL.

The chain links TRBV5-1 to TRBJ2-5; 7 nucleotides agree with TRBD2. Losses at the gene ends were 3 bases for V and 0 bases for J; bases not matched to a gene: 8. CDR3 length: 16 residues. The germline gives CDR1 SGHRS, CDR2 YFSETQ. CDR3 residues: CASSSDPSGDQETQYF. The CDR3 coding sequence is TGCGCCAGCAGCTCCGATCCTAGCGGCGACCAAGAGACCCAGTACTTC.

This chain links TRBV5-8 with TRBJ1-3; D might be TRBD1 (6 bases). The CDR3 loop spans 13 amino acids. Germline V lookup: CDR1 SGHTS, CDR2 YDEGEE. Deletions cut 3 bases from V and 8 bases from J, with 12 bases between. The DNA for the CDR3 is TGTGCCAGCAGCTCCAGCCCAGGGGACACCATATATTTT. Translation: CASSSSPGDTIYF. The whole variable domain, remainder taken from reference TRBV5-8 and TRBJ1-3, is EAGVTQSPTHLIKTRGQQATLRCSPISGHTSVYWYQQALGLGLQFLLWYDEGEERNRGNFPPRFSGRQFPNYSSELNVNALELEDSALYLCASSSSPGDTIYFGEGSWLTVV.

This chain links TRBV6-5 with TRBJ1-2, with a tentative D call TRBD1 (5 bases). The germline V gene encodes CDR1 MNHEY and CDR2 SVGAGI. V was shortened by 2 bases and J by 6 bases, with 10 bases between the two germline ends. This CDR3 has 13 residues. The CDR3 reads CASSYDGTNGYTF. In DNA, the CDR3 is TGTGCCAGCAGTTACGACGGGACTAATGGCTACACCTTC.

CDR3 nucleotide sequence: TGTGCCAGTAGTATCGGGACCACCTTATGGGGGGAGCCCCAGCATTTT. Translation gives CASSIGTTLWGEPQHF. This chain joins TRBV19 and TRBJ1-5, with a possible D match to TRBD1 (5 bases). The V gene's germline CDR1 is LNHDA and CDR2 SQIVND (reference sequence). This CDR3 comprises 16 residues. Between the trimmed V and J ends, which lost 3 bases and 8 bases, there was a span of 20 bases.

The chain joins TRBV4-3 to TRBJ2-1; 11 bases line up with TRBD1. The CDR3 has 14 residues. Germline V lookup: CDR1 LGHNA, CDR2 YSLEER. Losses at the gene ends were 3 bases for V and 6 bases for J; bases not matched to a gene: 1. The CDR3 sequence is CASSHGTGGNEQFF. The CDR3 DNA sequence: TGCGCCAGCAGCCACGGGACAGGGGGCAATGAGCAGTTCTTC.

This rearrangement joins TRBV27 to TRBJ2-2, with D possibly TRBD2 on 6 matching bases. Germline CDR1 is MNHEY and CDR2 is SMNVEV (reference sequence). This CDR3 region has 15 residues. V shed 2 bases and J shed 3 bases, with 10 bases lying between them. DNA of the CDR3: TGTGCCAGCAGTTTAGAACGGAGGGACACCGGGGAGCTGTTTTTT. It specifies CASSLERRDTGELFF.

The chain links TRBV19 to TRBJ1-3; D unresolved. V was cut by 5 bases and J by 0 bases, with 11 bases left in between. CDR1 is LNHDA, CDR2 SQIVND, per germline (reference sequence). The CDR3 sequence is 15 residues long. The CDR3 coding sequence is TGTGCCAGTAGTTTAACCCAGAGCTCTGGAAACACCATATATTTT. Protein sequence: CASSLTQSSGNTIYF.